This TCR beta chain was captured in a study of blood T cell repertoires in COVID-19. CDR1 and CDR2 from the germline V gene are MNHEY and SVGAGI. V lost 6 bases to trimming and J lost 5 bases, with 10 bases between them. This CDR3 has 12 amino acids. Original data processing: Counts of nucleated cells, estimated from reference gene primer amplification, were obtained. The protocol was immunoSEQ multiplex PCR, while the TCRdb copy is restricted to in-frame clones and leaves out a portion. V, J and clone size reflect that table, while D and trimming were determined from the DNA. The sample lists 100,000 to 150,000 clones; approximately 90% were seen once.

The sequence came from a man aged 45-65 years with active or convalescent COVID-19. The chain uses TRBV6-5 and TRBJ1-1; D is possibly TRBD1 (6 bases). The specimen was peripheral blood. CDR3 protein: CASRGQPTEAFF. DNA for the CDR3: TGTGCCAGCAGGGGACAACCGACTGAAGCTTTCTTT.